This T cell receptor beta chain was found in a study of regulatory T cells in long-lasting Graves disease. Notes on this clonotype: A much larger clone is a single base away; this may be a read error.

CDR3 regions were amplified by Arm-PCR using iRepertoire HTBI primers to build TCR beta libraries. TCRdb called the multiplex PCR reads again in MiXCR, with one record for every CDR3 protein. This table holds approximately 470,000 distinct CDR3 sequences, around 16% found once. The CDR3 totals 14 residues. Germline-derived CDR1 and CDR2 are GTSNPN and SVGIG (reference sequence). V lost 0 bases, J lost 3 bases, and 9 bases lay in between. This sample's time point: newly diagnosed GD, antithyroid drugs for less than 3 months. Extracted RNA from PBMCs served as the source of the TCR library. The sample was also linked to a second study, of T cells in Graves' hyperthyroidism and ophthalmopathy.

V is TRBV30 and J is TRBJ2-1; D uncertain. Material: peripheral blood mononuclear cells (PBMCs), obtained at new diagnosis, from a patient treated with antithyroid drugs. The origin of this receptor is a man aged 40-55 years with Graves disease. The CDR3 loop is CAWSVGLSYNEQFF. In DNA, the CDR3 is TGTGCCTGGAGTGTAGGCCTCAGCTACAATGAGCAGTTCTTC.